This T cell receptor (beta chain) was identified in a study of early T cells in non-severe SARS-CoV-2 infection. Ten or more counts support this clonotype. Unique molecular identifiers tagged individual cDNA molecules. TCRdb passed the 5' RACE reads through MiXCR, listing each CDR3 protein once. The sample lists around 50,000 distinct CDR3 sequences, 6% to 7% occurring once. The CDR3 has 14 residues. The V gene's germline CDR1 is ENHRY and CDR2 SYGVKD. V shed 3 bases and J shed 5 bases, with 13 bases lying between them. This rearrangement joins TRBV10-3 to TRBJ1-1; TRBD1 might be the D (6 bases). This sequence was found in an adult who was a healthcare worker with PCR-confirmed SARS-CoV-2 infection or an uninfected control (not recorded which). The sequencing sample was made of whole blood. The CDR3 sequence: CAISDGQLRTEAFF. The CDR3 DNA sequence: TGTGCCATCAGTGACGGACAGTTGAGAACTGAAGCTTTCTTT.